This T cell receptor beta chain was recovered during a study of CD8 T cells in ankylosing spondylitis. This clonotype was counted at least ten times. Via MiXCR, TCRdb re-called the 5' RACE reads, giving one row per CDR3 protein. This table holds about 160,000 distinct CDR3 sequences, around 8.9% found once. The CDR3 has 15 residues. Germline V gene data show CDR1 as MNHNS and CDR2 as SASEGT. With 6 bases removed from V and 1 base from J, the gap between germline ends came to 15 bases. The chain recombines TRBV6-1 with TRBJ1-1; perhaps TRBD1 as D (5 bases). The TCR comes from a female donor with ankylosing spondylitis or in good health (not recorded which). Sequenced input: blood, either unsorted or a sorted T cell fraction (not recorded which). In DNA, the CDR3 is TGTGCCAGCAGAGACGGCTATGGGGCGAACACTGAAGCTTTCTTT. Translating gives CASRDGYGANTEAFF.